These 4 T cell receptor beta chains were sequenced from one sample in a study of blood T cell repertoires in COVID-19. Sequenced by immunoSEQ multiplex PCR; TCRdb stores in-frame clones only, minus some. The sample comprises around 170,000 clones, over 70% of which are singletons, and approximately 15% rests with the top ten. Sequencing was performed on PBMCs or T cells enriched from blood (not recorded which). The receptors were gathered from a man aged 60 to 69 who had been exposed to COVID-19.

The rearrangement joins TRBV19 to TRBJ1-1; 7 nucleotides match TRBD1. V trimming: 5 bases; J trimming: 5 bases; junction bases outside the gene matches: 11. From germline, CDR1 is LNHDA and CDR2 SQIVND (reference sequence). The CDR3 sequence is 15 residues long. The DNA for the CDR3 is TGTGCCAGTAGTTTACAGGGGACCCGGGGGACTGAAGCTTTCTTT. Its protein is CASSLQGTRGTEAFF. The full variable domain, with the rest looked up from reference TRBV19 and TRBJ1-1, is DGGITQSPKYLFRKEGQNVTLSCEQNLNHDAMYWYRQDPGQGLRLIYYSQIVNDFQKGDIAEGYSVSREKKESFPLTVTSAQKNPTAFYLCASSLQGTRGTEAFFGQGTRLTVV.

The chain links TRBV28 to TRBJ2-5; maybe TRBD2 (6 bases). This CDR3 is 15 amino acids long. Looked up from germline, CDR1 is MDHEN and CDR2 is SYDVKM. Trimming shortened V by 3 bases and J by 4 bases, and 15 bases separated the two germline ends. Written as DNA, the CDR3 is TGTGCCAGCAGTTTGGGGCAGGGAGGTTCAGAGACCCAGTACTTC. Its protein product is CASSLGQGGSETQYF.

The V and J genes are TRBV5-4 and TRBJ2-5, with TRBD2 as a possible D gene (5 bases). CDR1 SGHNT and CDR2 YYREEE come from the germline V gene (reference sequence). V shed 2 bases and J shed 1 base, with 9 bases lying between them. The CDR3 runs to 14 residues. The CDR3 reads CASSFARGQETQYF. Written as DNA, the CDR3 is TGTGCCAGCAGCTTTGCCCGGGGCCAAGAGACCCAGTACTTC.

This clone was found many times. This chain uses TRBV19 with TRBJ2-2; 8 bases map to TRBD2. The CDR3 contains 15 residues. Germline trimming cut 6 bases from V and 6 bases from J; bases unmatched to any gene: 9. The germline CDR1 and CDR2 sequences are LNHDA and SQIVND (reference sequence). DNA for the CDR3: TGTGCCAGTAGAAATAGCGGGACCCCATCCGGGGAGCTGTTTTTT. This gives the protein CASRNSGTPSGELFF.